This record concerns one TCR beta chain sequence. Its antigen remains unknown. V shed 5 bases, J shed 4 bases, and the junction held 6 bases outside the gene matches. The CDR3 runs 14 residues. Germline assignment: CDR1 SGHVS and CDR2 FNYEAQ. The sample is drawn from a study of CD8+ T cells in alopecia areata. Looking at the study overall: In an open-label trial, patients got 5 to 10 mg tofacitinib twice daily. Severity was scored as percentage of affected scalp area in treated patients.

Sequencing relied on a cDNA template that was reverse transcribed from extracted RNA. The repertoire was sequenced with immunoSEQ multiplex PCR; TCRdb's copy has only in-frame clones and lacks some. Here the sample spans approximately 280,000 clones, over 45% being singletons. Study-level results: Scalp sequencing captures resident alphabeta T cells of normal skin too.

Treatment denoted: oral pan-JAK inhibitor, 5-10 mg twice daily. Using a FACSAria, the CD4+ and CD8+ T cells were sorted from the PBMCs. The source was CD4+ T cells sorted from blood, collected at week 24, from a patient treated with tofacitinib. This clonotype originated in a human donor with alopecia areata. This chain links TRBV7-6 with TRBJ2-5, with 8 bases that match TRBD1. The DNA for the CDR3 is TGTGCCAGCAGCCTCTCAGGGGGCGCAGAGACCCAGTACTTC. Its protein product is CASSLSGGAETQYF.